Below are 2 T cell receptor beta chains sequenced from a single sample in a study of blood T cell repertoires in COVID-19. Using immunoSEQ multiplex PCR, the repertoire was profiled, and TCRdb retains in-frame clones only, with some absent. Here the sample spans about 280,000 clones, approximately 83% being singletons. The sequenced sample was peripheral blood. Source of these receptors: a woman in her seventies with acute or convalescent COVID-19.

This sequence joins TRBV18 and TRBJ2-1; no clear D gene. Germline V gene sequence: CDR1 KGHSH, CDR2 LQKENI. CDR3 length: 13 amino acids. V was clipped by 6 bases and J by 7 bases, with 13 bases between them. As DNA, the CDR3 is TGTGCCAGCTCGTTCTTTGACGGGAATGAGCAGTTCTTC. As protein: CASSFFDGNEQFF.

The CDR3 sequence is CASSPRDRIQETQYF. The DNA for the CDR3 is TGTGCCAGCAGTCCCAGGGACAGGATTCAAGAGACCCAGTACTTC. This chain joins TRBV2 and TRBJ2-5; 8 bases are shared with TRBD1. CDR3 length: 15 amino acids. CDR1 and CDR2 (germline): SNHLY, FYNNEI. V shed 5 bases, J shed 2 bases, and the junction held 7 bases outside the gene matches.